The TCR beta chain described here comes from a study of T-cell reconstitution after alpha-beta-depleted transplantation in children. CDR1 and CDR2 from the germline V gene are SEHNR and FQNEAQ (reference sequence). The CDR3 length is 12 residues. The ends were cut back, 2 bases at V and 6 bases at J, with 8 bases in the middle. Using unique molecular identifiers, the investigators prepared the TCRbeta library. TCRdb re-derived calls from the PCR reads in MiXCR, one entry per CDR3 protein. The top ten clones hold about 41% of a sample with around 370,000 distinct CDR3 sequences, around 15% of them seen once.

Sequencing used PBMCs, mostly from graft donor cells, obtained 360 days after TCRalphabeta/CD19-depleted stem cell transplant. The clonotype comes from a male patient between 2 and 9 years old who had a stem cell transplant for acute lymphoblastic leukemia, so the T cells may come from the graft donor. This sequence joins TRBV7-9 and TRBJ2-7; no firm D call. The CDR3 reads CASSLHGFEQYF. The CDR3, as DNA: TGTGCCAGCAGCTTACACGGTTTCGAGCAGTACTTC.